This TCR beta chain derives from a study of T cell responses to AZD1222 COVID-19 vaccine. The study's findings and limits: Spike-wide coverage was observed for vaccine-associated CD4 TCRs, with dominant responses at 160-218 and 743-854. Just a handful of people given AZD1222 tested seropositive at baseline.

With respect to this clone: What it binds is not known.

Sequenced by immunoSEQ multiplex PCR; TCRdb stores in-frame clones only, minus some. The sample carries 120,000 to 150,000 clones, almost 95% recorded once. Trimming removed 2 bases at V and 6 bases at J, with 11 bases between. The V gene's germline CDR1 is SGHAT and CDR2 FQNNGV. The CDR3 has 14 residues. The TCR was taken from an adult who received the AZD1222 COVID-19 vaccine. Sample: peripheral blood, taken 28 days after the second AZD1222 dose. J is TRBJ2-1 and V is TRBV11-2, with unresolved D. The CDR3 sequence is CASSLNPVGNEQFF. CDR3 sequence (DNA): TGTGCCAGCAGCTTAAACCCGGTAGGCAATGAGCAGTTCTTC.